Shown below are 29 T cell receptor beta chains from a single sample sequenced in a study of shared clonotypes between healthy human individuals. Cells designated naive CD8 were CD45RO-negative and were positively selected for CCR7, with terminally differentiated effector memory CD45RA+ cells excluded. Using immunoSEQ multiplex PCR, the repertoire was profiled, and TCRdb retains in-frame clones only, with some absent. The sample lists some 2.1 million clones; roughly 95% were seen once. Sequencing was performed on naive CD8+ T cells from PBMCs. These TCRs come from a man between 18 and 35 years old in good health. Some clones in this sample may be carry-over from other donors' samples.

The J gene is TRBJ1-4, the V gene TRBV4-1; no clear D gene. Germline CDR1 is MGHRA and CDR2 is YSYEKL. V was trimmed by 1 base and J by 5 bases, leaving 8 bases between them. This CDR3 comprises 14 residues. The CDR3 bases are TGCGCCAGCAGCCAAGTTGGCAGCAATGAAAAACTGTTTTTT. This encodes CASSQVGSNEKLFF.

This sequence joins TRBV4-1 and TRBJ2-1; D might be TRBD1 (6 bases). The V gene's germline CDR1 is MGHRA and CDR2 YSYEKL. V dropped 3 bases and J dropped 1 base, with 19 bases sitting between them. CDR3 size: 18 residues. The CDR3 DNA is TGCGCCAGCAGCCACCTACTACAGGGTTACGGGTCCTACAATGAGCAGTTCTTC. Residues: CASSHLLQGYGSYNEQFF.

This clone was detected once. This sequence joins TRBV27 and TRBJ2-7; TRBD2 is a possible D gene (6 bases). The CDR3 consists of 16 residues. Germline CDR1 reads MNHEY; CDR2 reads SMNVEV (reference sequence). V was cut by 6 bases and J by 0 bases, with 18 bases left in between. The chain's CDR3 is CASRPGLGTDSYEQYF. The CDR3 nucleotides are TGTGCCAGCAGACCGGGGCTTGGGACTGACTCCTACGAGCAGTACTTC.

This clone was picked up one time. The chain links TRBV7-9 to TRBJ1-4, with D unresolved. Trimming cost V 0 bases and J 5 bases, with 4 bases left between them. Germline V CDR1 and CDR2: SEHNR, FQNEAQ (reference sequence). The length of the CDR3 is 13 residues. The CDR3, as DNA: TGTGCCAGCAGCTTAGCGGGGAATGAAAAACTGTTTTTT. This sequence encodes CASSLAGNEKLFF.

In regard to this clone: This CDR3 is also generated by other DNA sequences in the sample. V is TRBV7-9 and J is TRBJ2-7, with D maybe TRBD1 (5 bases). The CDR3 is 14 amino acids. V dropped 0 bases and J dropped 2 bases, with 8 bases sitting between them. The V gene's germline CDR1 is SEHNR and CDR2 FQNEAQ (reference sequence). The DNA for the CDR3 is TGTGCCAGCAGCTTAGCCGGCAGGGCCTACGAGCAGTACTTC. Protein sequence: CASSLAGRAYEQYF.

As to this clone: The same CDR3 is also encoded by other DNA sequences in this sample. The rearrangement joins TRBV7-9 to TRBJ2-5; D might be TRBD1 (5 bases). V was shortened by 3 bases and J by 5 bases, with 7 bases between the two germline ends. This CDR3 has 12 residues. CDR1 and CDR2 from the germline V gene are SEHNR and FQNEAQ (reference sequence). CDR3 region: CASSLGLETQYF. In DNA form, the CDR3 reads TGTGCCAGCAGCTTGGGGCTGGAGACCCAGTACTTC.

This chain uses TRBV9 with TRBJ2-2; D unresolved. V shed 3 bases and J shed 6 bases, with 18 bases lying between them. CDR3 length: 16 amino acids. CDR1 SGDLS and CDR2 YYNGEE come from the germline V gene. The CDR3 bases are TGTGCCAGCAGCGCTATTTCCCCTGTTCTGTCCGGGGAGCTGTTTTTT. Amino acid sequence: CASSAISPVLSGELFF.

The chain couples TRBV29-1 to TRBJ2-5, with D uncertain. The CDR3 has 15 amino acids. CDR1 SQVTM and CDR2 ANQGSEA come from the germline V gene. V was clipped by 4 bases and J by 1 base, with 16 bases between them. CDR3 sequence (DNA): TGCAGCGTTGTTTTGGCAGAGTCGACCCAAGAGACCCAGTACTTC. It specifies CSVVLAESTQETQYF.

The genes are TRBV4-1 and TRBJ1-2; TRBD1 matches 8 bases. This CDR3 comprises 15 residues. The V and J ends lost 6 bases and 4 bases, in that order; junction bases with no gene match: 10. In germline, CDR1 is MGHRA, CDR2 YSYEKL. CDR3 protein: CASRTIGTGSYGYTF. Here the CDR3 DNA reads TGCGCCAGCAGAACAATCGGGACAGGCTCCTATGGCTACACCTTC.

The rearrangement links TRBV28 to TRBJ2-6; D remains ambiguous. Trimming left V 3 bases short and J 1 base short, with 13 bases between. The germline CDR1 and CDR2 sequences are MDHEN and SYDVKM. The CDR3 is 17 residues long. CDR3 amino acids: CASSFRTLKSGANVLTF. In nucleotides, the CDR3 is TGTGCCAGCAGTTTCCGCACACTGAAGTCTGGGGCCAACGTCCTGACTTTC.

This clone was counted once. This chain uses TRBV29-1 with TRBJ2-2, with D hard to call. V lost 0 bases to trimming and J lost 4 bases, with 12 bases between them. The CDR3 covers 15 residues. Germline CDR1 reads SQVTM; CDR2 reads ANQGSEA. CDR3 sequence (DNA): TGCAGCGTTGAAGATCGGGTAGGAACCACCGGGGAGCTGTTTTTT. This encodes CSVEDRVGTTGELFF.

This rearrangement joins TRBV7-9 to TRBJ2-7; 14 bases are shared with TRBD2. The germline gives CDR1 SEHNR, CDR2 FQNEAQ (reference sequence). The length of the CDR3 is 15 residues. J gave up 5 bases and V 5 bases, and 5 bases lay outside the gene matches. The CDR3 DNA sequence: TGTGCCAGCAGCCCCCCGGGACTAGCGGGGGACGAGCAGTACTTC. Translated, it gives CASSPPGLAGDEQYF. Drawing the rest from reference TRBV7-9 and TRBJ2-7, the complete variable domain is DTGVSQNPRHKITKRGQNVTFRCDPISEHNRLYWYRQTLGQGPEFLTYFQNEAQLEKSRLLSDRFSAERPKGSFSTLEIQRTEQGDSAMYLCASSPPGLAGDEQYFGPGTRLTVT.

This clone was seen more than once but under ten times. The rearrangement uses TRBV30 and TRBJ1-1, with a weak D call TRBD1 (5 bases). This CDR3 has 12 amino acids. Per germline, CDR1 GTSNPN and CDR2 SVGIG (reference sequence). V shed 6 bases and J shed 3 bases, with 11 bases lying between them. This CDR3 reads CACRGVYTEAFF. The CDR3 DNA follows: TGTGCCTGCCGAGGGGTTTACACTGAAGCTTTCTTT.

This clone was seen more than once but under ten times. Other DNA sequences within the sample encode an identical CDR3. The J gene is TRBJ2-1, the V gene TRBV27; either TRBD1 or TRBD2 may supply D (5 bases each). The CDR3 is 14 residues long. Trimming shortened V by 3 bases and J by 0 bases, and 6 bases separated the two germline ends. Germline CDR1 is MNHEY and CDR2 is SMNVEV (reference sequence). CDR3 bases: TGTGCCAGCAGTTTGAGGGGCTCCTACAATGAGCAGTTCTTC. It codes for CASSLRGSYNEQFF.

The chain combines TRBV28 with TRBJ2-1, with TRBD2 as a possible D gene (6 bases). V lost 6 bases and J 2 bases, leaving 14 bases between the germline ends. This CDR3 comprises 15 residues. From germline, CDR1 is MDHEN and CDR2 SYDVKM. DNA for the CDR3: TGTGCCAGCAGGGGAGGCGGGATCGCCTACAATGAGCAGTTCTTC. Its translation is CASRGGGIAYNEQFF.

The V gene is TRBV2, the J gene TRBJ1-1; D is unclear. Per germline, CDR1 SNHLY and CDR2 FYNNEI. The V end was cut by 9 bases, the J end by 1 base, with 6 bases between. The CDR3 length is 11 residues. The CDR3 is CARDPNTEAFF. CDR3 sequence (DNA): TGTGCCAGAGACCCGAACACTGAAGCTTTCTTT.

This clone was recorded only once. Distinct nucleotide sequences in the sample also encode this CDR3. The chain uses TRBV28 and TRBJ1-2; D ambiguous. The V gene lost 4 bases and the J gene lost 2 bases, with 8 bases spanning the gap. The CDR3 has 13 residues. Per the germline V gene, CDR1 is MDHEN and CDR2 is SYDVKM. The CDR3 loop reads CASSSTLNYGYTF. The CDR3 DNA follows: TGTGCCAGCAGTTCAACCCTAAACTATGGCTACACCTTC.

Of note for this clone: This sample also contains other DNA sequences that code for the same CDR3. The chain has TRBV7-9 and TRBJ1-2; D is perhaps TRBD1 (5 bases). The germline gives CDR1 SEHNR, CDR2 FQNEAQ (reference sequence). Trimming removed 1 base from V and 6 bases from J, with 6 bases in between. The CDR3 loop spans 12 amino acids. This chain's CDR3 is CASSLGGDGYTF. The CDR3, as DNA: TGTGCCAGCAGCTTAGGGGGGGATGGCTACACCTTC.

V is TRBV4-2 and J is TRBJ2-7; TRBD1 matches at 9 bases. Looked up from germline, CDR1 is LGHNA and CDR2 is YNFKEQ. J gave up 3 bases and V 2 bases, and 2 bases lay outside the gene matches. The CDR3 contains 14 residues. The CDR3 here is CASSQSGQGYEQYF. In DNA form, the CDR3 reads TGTGCCAGCAGCCAATCGGGACAGGGCTACGAGCAGTACTTC.

The rearrangement joins TRBV9 to TRBJ2-1, with D uncertain. The V and J ends lost 0 bases and 2 bases respectively, with 9 bases between them. In germline, CDR1 is SGDLS, CDR2 YYNGEE. This CDR3 has 15 residues. The CDR3 region is CASSVDPEAYNEQFF. The CDR3 coding sequence is TGTGCCAGCAGCGTAGACCCCGAGGCCTACAATGAGCAGTTCTTC.

The rearrangement joins TRBV19 to TRBJ1-1; D gene uncertain. This CDR3 is 14 amino acids long. The germline CDR1 and CDR2 sequences are LNHDA and SQIVND (reference sequence). Trimming took 7 bases from V and 11 from J, leaving 23 bases between them. For the CDR3, the DNA is TGTGCCAGTACCCCGGAGGGCCGAACCCAGAAGGCTTTCTTT. As protein: CASTPEGRTQKAFF.

V gene TRBV7-8 combines with J gene TRBJ1-1; perhaps TRBD1 as D (5 bases). Deletions cut 5 bases from V and 4 bases from J, with 14 bases between. This CDR3 comprises 14 residues. Germline CDR1 reads SGHVS; CDR2 reads FQNEAQ. CDR3 sequence reads: CASSGDGGTTEAFF. The CDR3 nucleotides are TGTGCCAGCAGCGGGGATGGGGGGACCACTGAAGCTTTCTTT.

The rearrangement joins TRBV4-2 to TRBJ1-2; TRBD1 aligns across 11 bases. CDR1 LGHNA and CDR2 YNFKEQ come from the germline V gene. V shed 4 bases, J shed 3 bases, and the junction held 7 bases outside the gene matches. This CDR3 region has 16 residues. CDR3 DNA sequence: TGTGCCAGCAGCCCGACGGACAGGGGGCGCGACTATGGCTACACCTTC. Amino acids: CASSPTDRGRDYGYTF.

This sequence joins TRBV5-1 and TRBJ2-7; D might be TRBD1 (6 bases). The germline V gene has CDR1 SGHRS and CDR2 YFSETQ. The V end lost 4 bases, the J end lost 2 bases, and 19 bases lay between the germline ends. The CDR3 is 16 residues long. CDR3 in amino acids: CASSLPPTGTTYEQYF. The CDR3 DNA is TGCGCCAGCAGCCTACCACCGACAGGAACCACCTACGAGCAGTACTTC. The full variable domain, its missing parts supplied by reference TRBV5-1 and TRBJ2-7, is KAGVTQTPRYLIKTRGQQVTLSCSPISGHRSVSWYQQTPGQGLQFLFEYFSETQRNKGNFPGRFSGRQFSNSRSEMNVSTLELGDSALYLCASSLPPTGTTYEQYFGPGTRLTVT.

This chain uses TRBV4-2 with TRBJ2-1; 13 bases match TRBD2. CDR3 length: 14 residues. Losses at the gene ends were 5 bases for V and 6 bases for J; bases not matched to a gene: 1. In germline, CDR1 is LGHNA, CDR2 YNFKEQ. This CDR3 reads CASSWTSGSNEQFF. In nucleotides, the CDR3 is TGTGCCAGCAGCTGGACTAGCGGGAGCAATGAGCAGTTCTTC.

V gene TRBV7-9 combines with J gene TRBJ2-7; D is uncertain. CDR3 length equals 13 residues. V was pared by 1 base and J by 5 bases, with 9 bases between. CDR1 and CDR2 from the germline V gene are SEHNR and FQNEAQ (reference sequence). This chain's CDR3 is CASSLGGGNEQYF. CDR3 sequence (DNA): TGTGCCAGCAGCTTAGGGGGTGGGAACGAGCAGTACTTC.

This clone was found once. Other nucleotide sequences from this sample produce the same CDR3. The J gene is TRBJ2-7, the V gene TRBV19; D may be TRBD1 (5 bases). V was cut by 3 bases and J by 4 bases, with 13 bases left in between. There are 14 residues in the CDR3. Germline values: CDR1 LNHDA, CDR2 SQIVND (reference sequence). CDR3 residues: CASSIQGAGYEQYF. CDR3 DNA: TGTGCCAGTAGTATTCAAGGGGCCGGATACGAGCAGTACTTC.

This clone was counted between two and nine times. This chain connects TRBV11-2 to TRBJ1-1; unclear D gene. Deletions cut 5 bases from V and 11 bases from J, with 12 bases between. The CDR3 is 11 amino acids. Per the germline V gene, CDR1 is SGHAT and CDR2 is FQNNGV. CDR3 loop: CASSPGLDAFF. DNA for the CDR3: TGTGCCAGCAGCCCCGGGCTGGATGCTTTCTTT.

Worth noting for this clone: The sample carries other DNA sequences with the same CDR3. This chain connects TRBV27 to TRBJ2-5, with TRBD2 matching over 12 bases. V shed 2 bases and J 5 bases; nucleotides not matched to a gene: 0. There are 14 residues in the CDR3. Germline CDR1 reads MNHEY; CDR2 reads SMNVEV (reference sequence). For the CDR3, the DNA is TGTGCCAGCAGTTTACTAGCGGGGGGGGAGACCCAGTACTTC. This encodes CASSLLAGGETQYF.